This T cell receptor (beta chain) was obtained from a study of graft-versus-host responses after intestinal transplantation. Study as a whole: All recipients were transplanted with multivisceral, liver-intestinal, or isolated intestinal grafts. Anti-thymocyte globulin induction, then tacrolimus and steroids for two to four years, went to all recipients.

Only in-frame clones appear in the TCRdb table, and some are missing; sequencing was by immunoSEQ multiplex PCR. The sample has approximately 70,000 clones, 84% seen once. The CDR3 covers 13 residues. CDR1 SGHNT and CDR2 YYREEE come from the germline V gene (reference sequence). Trimming cost V 7 bases and J 2 bases; bases outside gene matches: 2. About this clone: The target antigen is unknown.

The TCR was taken from a human donor who was the organ donor for an intestinal transplant. This chain links TRBV5-4 with TRBJ1-3, with 8 bases aligning to TRBD1. Sequenced material: unstimulated CD4+ T cells sorted from spleen or lymph node cells, taken before transplant. This CDR3 reads CASQGAAGNTIYF. For the CDR3, the DNA is TGTGCCAGCCAGGGGGCCGCTGGAAACACCATATATTTT.